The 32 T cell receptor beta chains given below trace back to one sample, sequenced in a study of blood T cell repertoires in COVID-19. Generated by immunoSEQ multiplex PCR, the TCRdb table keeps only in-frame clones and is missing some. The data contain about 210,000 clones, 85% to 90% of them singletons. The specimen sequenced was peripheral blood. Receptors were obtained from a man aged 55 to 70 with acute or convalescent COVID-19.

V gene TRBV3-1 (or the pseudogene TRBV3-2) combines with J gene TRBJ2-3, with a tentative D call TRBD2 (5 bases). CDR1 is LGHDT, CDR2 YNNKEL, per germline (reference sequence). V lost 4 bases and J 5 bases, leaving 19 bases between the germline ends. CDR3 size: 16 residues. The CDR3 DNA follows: TGTGCCAGCAGCCCTCATCAGGACTTACAAGGAGATACGCAGTATTTT. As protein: CASSPHQDLQGDTQYF.

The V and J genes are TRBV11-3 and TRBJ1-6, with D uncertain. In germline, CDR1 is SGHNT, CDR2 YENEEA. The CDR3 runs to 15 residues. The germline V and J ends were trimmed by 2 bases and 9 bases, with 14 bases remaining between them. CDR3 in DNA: TGTGCCAGCAGCTTAAATGGAGTCACGGGTTCACCCCTCCACTTT. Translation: CASSLNGVTGSPLHF.

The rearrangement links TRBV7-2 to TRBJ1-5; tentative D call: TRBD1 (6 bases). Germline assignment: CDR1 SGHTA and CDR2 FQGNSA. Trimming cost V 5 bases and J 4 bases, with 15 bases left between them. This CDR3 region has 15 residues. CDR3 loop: CASSRPPGDNQPQHF. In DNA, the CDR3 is TGTGCCAGCAGCCGCCCCCCAGGGGATAATCAGCCCCAGCATTTT.

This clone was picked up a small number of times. The CDR3 sequence is CASSLGLYNEQFF. The CDR3 DNA follows: TGTGCCAGCAGCTTAGGACTATACAATGAGCAGTTCTTC. The genes are TRBV7-9 and TRBJ2-1, with D perhaps TRBD2 (5 bases). V lost 1 base, J lost 4 bases, and 5 bases lay in between. The V gene's germline CDR1 is SEHNR and CDR2 FQNEAQ (reference sequence). The CDR3 spans 13 residues.

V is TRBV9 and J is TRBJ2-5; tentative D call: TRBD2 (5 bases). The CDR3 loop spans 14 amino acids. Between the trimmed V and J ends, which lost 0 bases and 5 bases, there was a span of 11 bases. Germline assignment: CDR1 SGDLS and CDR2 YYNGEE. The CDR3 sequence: CASSVAGRGETQYF. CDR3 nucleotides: TGTGCCAGCAGCGTAGCTGGGCGAGGGGAGACCCAGTACTTC.

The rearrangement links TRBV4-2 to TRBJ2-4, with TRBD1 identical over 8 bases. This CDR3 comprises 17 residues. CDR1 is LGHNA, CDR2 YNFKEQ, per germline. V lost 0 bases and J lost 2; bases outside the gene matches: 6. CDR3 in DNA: TGTGCCAGCAGCCAAGATCAGGGGGCCGGATCCAAAAACATTCAGTACTTC. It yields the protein CASSQDQGAGSKNIQYF.

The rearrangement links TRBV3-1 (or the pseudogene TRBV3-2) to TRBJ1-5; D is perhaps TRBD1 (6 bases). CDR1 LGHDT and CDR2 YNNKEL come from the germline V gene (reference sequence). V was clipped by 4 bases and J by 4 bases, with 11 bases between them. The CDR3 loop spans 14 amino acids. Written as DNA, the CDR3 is TGTGCCAGCAGCCCGGACAGATTAAATCAGCCCCAGCATTTT. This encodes CASSPDRLNQPQHF.

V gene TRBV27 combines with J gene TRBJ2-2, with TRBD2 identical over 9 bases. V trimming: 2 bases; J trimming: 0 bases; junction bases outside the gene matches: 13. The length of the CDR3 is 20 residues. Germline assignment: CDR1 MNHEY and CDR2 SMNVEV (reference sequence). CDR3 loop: CASSLRGGGLAGTNTGELFF. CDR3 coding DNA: TGTGCCAGCAGTTTAAGGGGGGGCGGGCTAGCGGGGACGAACACCGGGGAGCTGTTTTTT.

Here the CDR3 DNA reads TGTGCCAGCAGCCCCGGGACGGGGGGCGATGGAGTCGGGGAGCTGTTTTTT. Translation gives CASSPGTGGDGVGELFF. The V and J genes are TRBV11-3 and TRBJ2-2, with D tentatively TRBD2 (7 bases). The CDR3 has 17 residues. V was shortened by 5 bases and J by 7 bases, with 23 bases between the two germline ends. The germline V gene encodes CDR1 SGHNT and CDR2 YENEEA. Variable domain in full (rest from reference TRBV11-3 and TRBJ2-2): EAGVVQSPRYKIIEKKQPVAFWCNPISGHNTLYWYLQNLGQGPELLIRYENEEAVDDSQLPKDRFSAERLKGVDSTLKIQPAELGDSAVYLCASSPGTGGDGVGELFFGEGSRLTVL.

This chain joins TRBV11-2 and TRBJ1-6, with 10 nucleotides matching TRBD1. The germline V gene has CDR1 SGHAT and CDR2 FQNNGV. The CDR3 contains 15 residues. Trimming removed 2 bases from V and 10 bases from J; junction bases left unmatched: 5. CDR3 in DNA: TGTGCCAGCAGCTTAAGGACAGGGGGGGAATCACCCCTCCACTTT. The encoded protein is CASSLRTGGESPLHF.

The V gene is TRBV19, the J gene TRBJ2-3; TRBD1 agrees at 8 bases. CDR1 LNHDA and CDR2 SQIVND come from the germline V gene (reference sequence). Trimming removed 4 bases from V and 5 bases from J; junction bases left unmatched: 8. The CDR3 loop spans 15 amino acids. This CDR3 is CASSTWTGIIDTQYF. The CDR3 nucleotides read TGTGCCAGTAGTACCTGGACAGGGATAATAGATACGCAGTATTTT. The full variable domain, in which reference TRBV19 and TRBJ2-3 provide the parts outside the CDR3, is DGGITQSPKYLFRKEGQNVTLSCEQNLNHDAMYWYRQDPGQGLRLIYYSQIVNDFQKGDIAEGYSVSREKKESFPLTVTSAQKNPTAFYLCASSTWTGIIDTQYFGPGTRLTVL.

As DNA, the CDR3 is TGTGCCAGCAGCCCCCAGGGGGTGGGGGTCTATGGCTACACCTTC. Its translation: CASSPQGVGVYGYTF. This sequence joins TRBV5-5 and TRBJ1-2, with 7 bases fitting TRBD1. CDR3 length: 15 residues. V lost 4 bases to trimming and J lost 4 bases; unmatched junction nucleotides: 10. Germline CDR1 is SGHKS and CDR2 is YYEKEE (reference sequence).

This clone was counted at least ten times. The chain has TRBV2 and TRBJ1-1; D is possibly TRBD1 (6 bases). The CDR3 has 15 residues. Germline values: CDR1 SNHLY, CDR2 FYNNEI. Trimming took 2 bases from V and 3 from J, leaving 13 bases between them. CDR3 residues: CASSELGAPDTEAFF. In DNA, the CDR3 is TGTGCCAGCAGTGAACTGGGGGCTCCCGACACTGAAGCTTTCTTT.

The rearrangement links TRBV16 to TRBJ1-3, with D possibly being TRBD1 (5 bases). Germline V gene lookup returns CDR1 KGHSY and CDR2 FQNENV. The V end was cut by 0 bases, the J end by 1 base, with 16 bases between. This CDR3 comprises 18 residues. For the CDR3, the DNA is TGTGCCAGCAGCCAATCGATGGCACAGGCTTCGTCTGGAAACACCATATATTTT. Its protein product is CASSQSMAQASSGNTIYF.

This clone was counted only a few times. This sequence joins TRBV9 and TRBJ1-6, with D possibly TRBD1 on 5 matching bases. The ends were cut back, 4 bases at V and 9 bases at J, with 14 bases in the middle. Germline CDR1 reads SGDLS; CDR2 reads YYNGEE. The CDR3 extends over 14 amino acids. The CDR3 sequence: CASSQGGEGSPLHF. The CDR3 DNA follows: TGTGCCAGCAGCCAGGGCGGGGAGGGTTCACCCCTCCACTTT.

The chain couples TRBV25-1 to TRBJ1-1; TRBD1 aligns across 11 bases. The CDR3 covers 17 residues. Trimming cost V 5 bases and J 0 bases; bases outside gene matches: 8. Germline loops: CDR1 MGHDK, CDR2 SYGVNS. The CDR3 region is CASSTRTGGQLNTEAFF. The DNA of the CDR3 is TGTGCCAGCAGTACCCGGACAGGGGGCCAATTGAACACTGAAGCTTTCTTT.

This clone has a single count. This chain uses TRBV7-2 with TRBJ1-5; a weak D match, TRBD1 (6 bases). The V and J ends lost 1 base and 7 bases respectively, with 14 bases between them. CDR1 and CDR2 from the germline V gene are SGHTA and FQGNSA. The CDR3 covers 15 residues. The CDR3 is CASSLDGQKHQPQHF. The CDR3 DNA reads TGTGCCAGCAGCTTAGATGGACAGAAACACCAGCCCCAGCATTTT.

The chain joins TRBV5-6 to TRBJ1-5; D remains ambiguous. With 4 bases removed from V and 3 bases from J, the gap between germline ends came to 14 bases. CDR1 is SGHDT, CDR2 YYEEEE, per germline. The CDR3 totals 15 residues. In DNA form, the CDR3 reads TGTGCCAGCAGCACGGAGAACCTACCCAATCAGCCCCAGCATTTT. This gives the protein CASSTENLPNQPQHF.

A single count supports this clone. The CDR3 loop reads CASDTGSSGNTIYF. The CDR3 bases are TGTGCCAGCGATACAGGGAGCTCTGGAAACACCATATATTTT. The V gene is TRBV28, the J gene TRBJ1-3; D is possibly TRBD1 (6 bases). Trimming removed 8 bases from V and 0 bases from J, with 11 bases in between. The germline V gene has CDR1 MDHEN and CDR2 SYDVKM. There are 14 residues in the CDR3.

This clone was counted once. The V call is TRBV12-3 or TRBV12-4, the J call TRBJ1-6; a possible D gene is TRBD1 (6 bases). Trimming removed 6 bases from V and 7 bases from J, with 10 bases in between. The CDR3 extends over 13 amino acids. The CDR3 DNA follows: TGTGCCAGCAGCCAAAGGGGGAATTCACCCCTCCACTTT. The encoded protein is CASSQRGNSPLHF.

CDR3 sequence: CASSEGTETTNEKLFF. The CDR3 nucleotides are TGTGCCAGCAGCGAGGGGACAGAGACAACTAATGAAAAACTGTTTTTT. This sequence joins TRBV9 and TRBJ1-4, with 7 nucleotides matching TRBD1. CDR3 length: 16 amino acids. V lost 3 bases, J lost 0 bases, and 5 bases stayed unmatched. Germline CDR1 reads SGDLS; CDR2 reads YYNGEE.

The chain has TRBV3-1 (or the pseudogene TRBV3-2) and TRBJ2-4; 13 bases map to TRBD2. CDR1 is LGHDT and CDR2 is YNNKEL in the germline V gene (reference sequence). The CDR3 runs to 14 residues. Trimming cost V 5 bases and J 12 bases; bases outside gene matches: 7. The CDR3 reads CASSDELAGGDQYF. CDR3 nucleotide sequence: TGTGCCAGCAGCGATGAACTAGCGGGAGGGGATCAGTACTTC.

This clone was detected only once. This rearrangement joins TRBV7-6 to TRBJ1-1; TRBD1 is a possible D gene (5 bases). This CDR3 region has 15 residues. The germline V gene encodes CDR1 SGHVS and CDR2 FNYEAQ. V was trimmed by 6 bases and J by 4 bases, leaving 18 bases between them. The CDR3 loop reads CASRPIGGGTTEAFF. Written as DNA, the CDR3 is TGTGCCAGCAGACCTATAGGTGGGGGGACCACTGAAGCTTTCTTT.

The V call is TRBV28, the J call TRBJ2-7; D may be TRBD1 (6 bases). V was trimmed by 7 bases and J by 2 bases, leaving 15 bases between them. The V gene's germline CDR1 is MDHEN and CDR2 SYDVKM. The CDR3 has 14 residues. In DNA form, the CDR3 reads TGTGCCAGCACCTCGGACAGAAACACCTACGAGCAGTACTTC. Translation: CASTSDRNTYEQYF.

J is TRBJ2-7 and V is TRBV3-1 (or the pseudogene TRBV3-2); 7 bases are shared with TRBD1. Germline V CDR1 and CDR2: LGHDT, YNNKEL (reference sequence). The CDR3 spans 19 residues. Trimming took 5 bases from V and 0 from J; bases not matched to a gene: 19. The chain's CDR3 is CASSYKRGRQGSLSYEQYF. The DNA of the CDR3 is TGTGCCAGCAGCTACAAAAGGGGGCGTCAGGGCAGCCTCTCCTACGAGCAGTACTTC.

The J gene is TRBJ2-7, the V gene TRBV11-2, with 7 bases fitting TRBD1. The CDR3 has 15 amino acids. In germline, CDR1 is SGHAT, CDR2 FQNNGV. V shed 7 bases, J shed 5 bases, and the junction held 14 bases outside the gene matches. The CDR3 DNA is TGTGCCAGCACCCCCCTGACAGGGTGGAGAAACGAGCAGTACTTC. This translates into CASTPLTGWRNEQYF.

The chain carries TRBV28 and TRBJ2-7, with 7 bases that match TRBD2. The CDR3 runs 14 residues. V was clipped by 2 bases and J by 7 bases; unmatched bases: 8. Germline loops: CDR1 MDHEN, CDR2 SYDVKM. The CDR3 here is CASSLRGGVVEQYF. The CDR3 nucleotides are TGTGCCAGCAGTTTACGGGGAGGGGTGGTGGAGCAGTACTTC.

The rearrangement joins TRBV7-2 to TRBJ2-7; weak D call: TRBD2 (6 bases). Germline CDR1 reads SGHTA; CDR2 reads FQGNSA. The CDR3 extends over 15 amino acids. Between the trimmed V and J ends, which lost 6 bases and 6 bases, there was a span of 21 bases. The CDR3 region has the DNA TGTGCCAGCAGTCCGGGTCCCGGGACTGCCGGCGAGCAGTACTTC. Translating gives CASSPGPGTAGEQYF.

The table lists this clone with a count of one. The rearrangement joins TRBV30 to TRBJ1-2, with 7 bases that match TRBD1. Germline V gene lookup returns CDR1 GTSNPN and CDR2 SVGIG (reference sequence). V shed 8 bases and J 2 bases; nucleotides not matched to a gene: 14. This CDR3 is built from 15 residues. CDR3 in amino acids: CAGFGEHRGNYGYTF. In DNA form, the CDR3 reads TGTGCCGGGTTTGGAGAACACAGGGGAAACTATGGCTACACCTTC.

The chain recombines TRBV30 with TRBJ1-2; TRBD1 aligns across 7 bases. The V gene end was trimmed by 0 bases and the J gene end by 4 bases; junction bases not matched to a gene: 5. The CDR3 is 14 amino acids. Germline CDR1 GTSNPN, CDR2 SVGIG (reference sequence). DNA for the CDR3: TGTGCCTGGAGTGTGACAGGGCCCCTCTATGGCTACACCTTC. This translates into CAWSVTGPLYGYTF.

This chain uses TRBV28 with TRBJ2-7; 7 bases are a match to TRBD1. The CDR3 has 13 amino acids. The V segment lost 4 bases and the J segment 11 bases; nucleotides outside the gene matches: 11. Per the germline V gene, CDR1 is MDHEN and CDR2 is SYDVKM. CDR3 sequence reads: CASSSLRDRVKYF. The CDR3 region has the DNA TGTGCCAGCAGTTCCCTCCGAGACAGGGTTAAGTACTTC.

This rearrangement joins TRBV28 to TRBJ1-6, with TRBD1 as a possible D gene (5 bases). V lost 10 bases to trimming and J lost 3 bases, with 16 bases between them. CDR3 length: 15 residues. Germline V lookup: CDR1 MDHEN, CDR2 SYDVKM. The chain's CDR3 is CATVALQGYNSPLHF. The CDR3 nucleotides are TGTGCCACGGTCGCCCTGCAGGGCTATAATTCACCCCTCCACTTT.